This T cell receptor beta chain came from a study of shared clonotypes between healthy human individuals. CDR1 is SGHTA and CDR2 is FQGTGA in the germline V gene. J was trimmed by 9 bases and V by 1 base; bases with no gene match: 4. The length of the CDR3 is 14 residues. The table came from immunoSEQ multiplex PCR; TCRdb's copy has only in-frame clones and leaves some out. The sample yields around 2.5 million clones, 80% to 95% seen once. Source material: naive CD4+ T cells from PBMCs. Sample subset: CD45RA+ positively selected. This sequence originates from a man aged 18-30 years in good health. Some clones in this sample may be carry-over from other donors' samples. V usage is TRBV7-3 and J usage is TRBJ2-5, with TRBD1 identical over 11 bases. In DNA, the CDR3 is TGTGCCAGCAGCTTAAACCGGGACAGGGGGGCCCAGTACTTC. It encodes CASSLNRDRGAQYF.